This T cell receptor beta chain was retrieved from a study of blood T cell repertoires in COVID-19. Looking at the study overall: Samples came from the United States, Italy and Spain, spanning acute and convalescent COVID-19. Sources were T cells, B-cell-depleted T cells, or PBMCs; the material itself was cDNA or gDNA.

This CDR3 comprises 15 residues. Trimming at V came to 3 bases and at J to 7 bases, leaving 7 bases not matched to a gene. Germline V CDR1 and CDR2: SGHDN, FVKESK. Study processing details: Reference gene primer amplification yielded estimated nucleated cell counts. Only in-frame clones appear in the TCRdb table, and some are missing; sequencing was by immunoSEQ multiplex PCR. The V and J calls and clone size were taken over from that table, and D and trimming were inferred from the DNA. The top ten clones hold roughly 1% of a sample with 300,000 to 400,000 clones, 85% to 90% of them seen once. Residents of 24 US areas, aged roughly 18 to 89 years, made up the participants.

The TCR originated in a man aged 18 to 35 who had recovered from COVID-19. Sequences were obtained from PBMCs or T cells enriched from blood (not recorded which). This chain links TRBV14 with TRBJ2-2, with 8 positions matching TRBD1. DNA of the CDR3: TGTGCCAGCAGCCACCGTCAGGGGGCTGGCGGGGAGCTGTTTTTT. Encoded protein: CASSHRQGAGGELFF.